Listed here are 14 T cell receptor beta chains from one sample, sequenced in a study of T cell responses to AZD1222 COVID-19 vaccine. Generated by immunoSEQ multiplex PCR, the TCRdb table keeps only in-frame clones and is missing some. The sample lists around 110,000 clones, about 86% occurring once. Sequences were derived from peripheral blood, sampled on day 0 of AZD1222 vaccination. These receptors originate from an adult in good health.

This clone was counted a few times. This sequence joins TRBV7-2 and TRBJ1-1; the D gene is possibly TRBD1 (6 bases). CDR3 size: 15 residues. V dropped 1 base and J dropped 5 bases, with 14 bases sitting between them. Germline V gene sequence: CDR1 SGHTA, CDR2 FQGNSA. For the CDR3, the DNA is TGTGCCAGCAGCTTAGTCGGGGGGGCGAGTACTGAAGCTTTCTTT. Translating gives CASSLVGGASTEAFF.

The chain links TRBV19 to TRBJ1-6, with D perhaps TRBD1 (6 bases). From germline, CDR1 is LNHDA and CDR2 SQIVND (reference sequence). The CDR3 is 17 residues long. Trimming left V 11 bases short and J 13 bases short, with 33 bases between. CDR3 protein: CASTSRGGFFPFSPLHF. CDR3 nucleotides: TGTGCCTCGACTTCCAGGGGTGGCTTTTTCCCTTTTTCGCCCCTCCACTTT.

The CDR3 is CASSSYQGFTEAFF. The CDR3 nucleotides read TGTGCCAGCAGCTCATATCAGGGGTTCACTGAAGCTTTCTTT. The chain uses TRBV7-9 and TRBJ1-1, with D possibly TRBD1 on 6 matching bases. The CDR3 sequence is 14 residues long. Trimming stripped 4 bases from V and 4 bases from J, with 13 bases between. Looked up from germline, CDR1 is SEHNR and CDR2 is FQNEAQ (reference sequence).

The chain uses TRBV6-5 and TRBJ2-7; tentative D call: TRBD1 (5 bases). Trimming cost V 6 bases and J 0 bases, with 12 bases left between them. CDR1 MNHEY and CDR2 SVGAGI come from the germline V gene. The CDR3 is 14 residues long. CDR3 protein: CASRQGRTSYEQYF. Here the CDR3 DNA reads TGTGCCAGCAGGCAGGGCCGAACCTCCTACGAGCAGTACTTC.

This clone was observed a single time. This sequence joins TRBV6-5 and TRBJ2-7; D is uncertain. The ends were cut back, 8 bases at V and 0 bases at J, with 14 bases in the middle. Germline lookup yields CDR1 MNHEY and CDR2 SVGAGI. The CDR3 consists of 14 residues. CDR3 loop: CASDKDRSSYEQYF. The CDR3 nucleotides are TGTGCCAGCGACAAGGATCGGAGCTCCTACGAGCAGTACTTC.

The V gene is TRBV7-8, the J gene TRBJ1-4; D is undetermined. V was clipped by 5 bases and J by 7 bases, with 17 bases between them. The CDR3 has 15 residues. CDR1 is SGHVS and CDR2 is FQNEAQ in the germline V gene. CDR3 nucleotides: TGTGCCAGCAGCACCCGGGATGGGGAAGGTGAAAAACTGTTTTTT. Protein sequence: CASSTRDGEGEKLFF.

This sequence joins TRBV4-3 and TRBJ2-7; D possibly corresponds to TRBD1 (6 bases). The CDR3 is 13 amino acids. Germline CDR1 is LGHNA and CDR2 is YSLEER. Trimming left V 2 bases short and J 6 bases short, with 11 bases between. For the CDR3, the DNA is TGCGCCAGCAGCCAAACCACAGGGTCCGAGCAGTACTTC. Encoded protein: CASSQTTGSEQYF.

This clone showed up just a few times. The J gene is TRBJ2-2, the V gene TRBV7-3; D possibly corresponds to TRBD2 (5 bases). V was cut by 2 bases and J by 6 bases, with 7 bases left in between. From germline, CDR1 is SGHTA and CDR2 FQGTGA. There are 13 residues in the CDR3. This CDR3 reads CASSLPGSGELFF. CDR3 sequence (DNA): TGTGCCAGCAGCTTACCGGGATCCGGGGAGCTGTTTTTT.

The V and J genes are TRBV6-2 or TRBV6-3 and TRBJ1-4; TRBD1 aligns across 10 bases. The junction had 4 bases not matched to a gene; V was cut back by 2 bases and J by 4 bases. Germline V CDR1 and CDR2: MNHEY, SVGEGT. The CDR3 sequence is 16 residues long. The CDR3 bases are TGTGCCAGCAGTTACGCCGGGACAGGGGATAATGAAAAACTGTTTTTT. This sequence encodes CASSYAGTGDNEKLFF.

V and J are TRBV5-1 and TRBJ1-3; 8 positions agree with TRBD1. The trim removed 1 base at V and 1 base at J, leaving 4 bases unmatched. Germline V gives CDR1 SGHRS, CDR2 YFSETQ. The CDR3 consists of 16 residues. The CDR3 protein is CASSLYGTGSGNTIYF. In DNA form, the CDR3 reads TGCGCCAGCAGCTTGTATGGGACAGGATCTGGAAACACCATATATTTT.

The chain uses TRBV13 and TRBJ1-1, with 10 bases aligning to TRBD1. CDR1 and CDR2 (germline): PRHDT, FYEKMQ (reference sequence). V was clipped by 5 bases and J by 4 bases; unmatched bases: 7. CDR3 length: 15 residues. The DNA of the CDR3 is TGTGCCAGCAGCCACCGGGACAGGGGTGGCACTGAAGCTTTCTTT. It encodes CASSHRDRGGTEAFF.

The chain joins TRBV28 to TRBJ2-1; 12 bases are shared with TRBD2. The germline gives CDR1 MDHEN, CDR2 SYDVKM. The length of the CDR3 is 16 residues. Trimming cost V 7 bases and J 6 bases; bases outside gene matches: 10. In DNA form, the CDR3 reads TGTGCCAGCACCACCCCGACTAGCGGGAGTTCCAATGAGCAGTTCTTC. Amino acids: CASTTPTSGSSNEQFF.

J is TRBJ2-5 and V is TRBV6-5; the D gene is possibly TRBD2 (5 bases). Trimming removed 5 bases at V and 14 bases at J, with 18 bases between. CDR1 is MNHEY and CDR2 is SVGAGI in the germline V gene. This CDR3 is built from 12 residues. This chain's CDR3 is CASSTQRRFGYF. Here the CDR3 DNA reads TGTGCCAGCAGTACACAGCGGAGGTTTGGCTACTTC.

V is TRBV5-6 and J is TRBJ2-7; unclear D gene. Trimming took off 3 bases at V and 5 bases at J, with 18 bases between the two ends. The CDR3 covers 15 residues. Germline-derived CDR1 and CDR2 are SGHDT and YYEEEE. CDR3 sequence: CASSWAAAAWDEQYF. CDR3 DNA: TGTGCCAGCAGCTGGGCCGCGGCGGCCTGGGACGAGCAGTACTTC. The variable domain in full, with the rest retrieved from reference TRBV5-6 and TRBJ2-7, is DAGVTQSPTHLIKTRGQQVTLRCSPKSGHDTVSWYQQALGQGPQFIFQYYEEEERQRGNFPDRFSGHQFPNYSSELNVNALLLGDSALYLCASSWAAAAWDEQYFGPGTRLTVT.